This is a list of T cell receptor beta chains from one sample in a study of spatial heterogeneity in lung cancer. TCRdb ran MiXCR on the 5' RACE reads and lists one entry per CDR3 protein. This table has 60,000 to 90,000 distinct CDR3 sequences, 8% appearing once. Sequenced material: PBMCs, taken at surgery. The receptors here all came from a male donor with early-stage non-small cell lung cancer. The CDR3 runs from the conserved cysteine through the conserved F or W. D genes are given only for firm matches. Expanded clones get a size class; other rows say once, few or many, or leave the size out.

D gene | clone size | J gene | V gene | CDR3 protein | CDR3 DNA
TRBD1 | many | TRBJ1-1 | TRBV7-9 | CASAGGQGIGEAFF | TGTGCCAGCGCGGGGGGACAGGGTATCGGTGAAGCTTTCTTT
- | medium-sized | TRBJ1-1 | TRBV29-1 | CSVESMNTEAFF | TGCAGCGTTGAGAGTATGAACACTGAAGCTTTCTTT
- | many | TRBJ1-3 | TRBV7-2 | CASSLAGGAGNTIYF | TGTGCCAGCAGCTTAGCGGGAGGGGCTGGAAACACCATATATTTT
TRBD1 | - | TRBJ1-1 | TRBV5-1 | CASSPDRDTEAFF | TGCGCCAGCAGCCCAGACAGGGACACTGAAGCTTTCTTT
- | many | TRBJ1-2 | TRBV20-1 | CSALGHQANYGYTF | TGCAGTGCCCTCGGACACCAAGCTAACTATGGCTACACCTTC
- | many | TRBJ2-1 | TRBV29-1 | CSARGQGSYNEQFF | TGCAGCGCCCGAGGGCAGGGGTCCTACAATGAGCAGTTCTTC
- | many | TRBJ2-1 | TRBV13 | CASSSSGTPGWVF | TGTGCCAGCAGCTCGTCCGGGACCCCTGGTTGGGTCTTC
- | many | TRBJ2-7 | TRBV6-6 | CASSPPSGSNSYEQYF | TGTGCCAGCAGTCCCCCCTCGGGATCGAACTCCTACGAGCAGTACTTC
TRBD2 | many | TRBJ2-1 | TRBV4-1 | CASSQGSGRNEQFF | TGCGCCAGCAGCCAAGGTAGCGGGAGGAATGAGCAGTTCTTC
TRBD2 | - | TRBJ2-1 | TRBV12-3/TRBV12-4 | CASTFGGSGRDEQFF | TGTGCCAGCACCTTTGGGGGGAGCGGGAGGGATGAGCAGTTCTTC
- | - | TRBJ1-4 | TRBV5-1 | CASSGLDNEKLFF | TGCGCCAGCAGTGGGCTCGATAATGAAAAACTGTTTTTT
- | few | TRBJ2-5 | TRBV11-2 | CASSLVLETQYF | TGTGCCAGCAGCTTAGTTTTAGAGACCCAGTACTTC
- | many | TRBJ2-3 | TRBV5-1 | CASRSDPHTDTQYF | TGCGCCAGCAGGTCAGACCCACACACAGATACGCAGTATTTT
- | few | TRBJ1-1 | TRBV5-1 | CASSLEGRPRGNTEAFF | TGCGCCAGCAGCTTGGAGGGCAGGCCTAGAGGGAACACTGAAGCTTTCTTT
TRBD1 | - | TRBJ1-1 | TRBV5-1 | CASSPMGQGGTEAFF | TGCGCCAGCAGCCCTATGGGACAGGGCGGCACTGAAGCTTTCTTT
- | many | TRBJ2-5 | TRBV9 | CASSAAAGQSQETQYF | TGTGCCAGCAGCGCGGCCGCTGGACAGTCCCAAGAGACCCAGTACTTC
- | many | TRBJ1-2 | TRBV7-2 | CASSSTVFYGYTF | TGTGCCAGCAGCTCGACGGTGTTCTATGGCTACACCTTC
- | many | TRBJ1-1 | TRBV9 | CASSVEGTLNTEAFF | TGTGCCAGCAGCGTAGAGGGGACCTTGAACACTGAAGCTTTCTTT
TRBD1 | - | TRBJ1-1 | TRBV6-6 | CASRKLWTGASNREAFF | TGTGCCAGCAGAAAACTTTGGACAGGGGCCTCTAACCGAGAAGCTTTCTTT
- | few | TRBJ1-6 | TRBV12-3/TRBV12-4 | CASSLGREASPLHF | TGTGCCAGCAGTTTAGGCAGGGAGGCCTCACCCCTCCACTTT
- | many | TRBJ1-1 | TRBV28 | CASTSLPPNTEAFF | TGTGCCAGCACCTCCCTCCCCCCGAACACTGAAGCTTTCTTT
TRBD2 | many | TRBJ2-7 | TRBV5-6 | CASSFRGAYEQYF | TGTGCCAGCAGCTTTCGGGGGGCCTACGAGCAGTACTTC
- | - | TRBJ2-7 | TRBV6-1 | CASSEASIGAGVREQYF | TGTGCCAGCAGTGAAGCTTCAATCGGGGCAGGGGTCCGCGAGCAGTACTTC
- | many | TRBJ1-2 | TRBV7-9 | CASSLDSTYGYTF | TGTGCCAGCAGCCTAGACAGCACTTATGGCTACACCTTC
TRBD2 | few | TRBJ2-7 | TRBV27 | CASSYERAGLAGVTSYEQYF | TGTGCCAGCAGCTATGAAAGAGCGGGACTAGCGGGAGTAACGTCGTACGAGCAGTACTTC
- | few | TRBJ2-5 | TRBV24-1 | CATSDSADGEETQYF | TGTGCCACCAGTGATTCCGCGGACGGGGAAGAGACCCAGTACTTC
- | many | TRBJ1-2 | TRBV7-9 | CASSLSVDIYGYTF | TGTGCCAGCAGCTTATCGGTGGATATCTATGGCTACACCTTC
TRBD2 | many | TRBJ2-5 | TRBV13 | CASSPGGRGQETQYF | TGTGCCAGCAGTCCGGGCGGGAGGGGACAAGAGACCCAGTACTTC
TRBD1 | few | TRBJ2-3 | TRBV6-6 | CASTPTGGKDTQYF | TGTGCCAGCACTCCGACAGGGGGAAAAGATACGCAGTATTTT
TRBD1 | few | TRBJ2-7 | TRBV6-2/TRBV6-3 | CASGQRETGGKYF | TGTGCCAGCGGACAGCGAGAGACAGGGGGGAAGTACTTC
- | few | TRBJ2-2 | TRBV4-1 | CASNSVKGVGDTGELFF | TGCGCCAGCAATTCGGTGAAAGGGGTCGGAGACACCGGGGAGCTGTTTTTT
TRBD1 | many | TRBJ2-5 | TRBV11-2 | CASSPPGQRFQETQYF | TGTGCCAGCAGCCCTCCGGGACAGAGATTCCAAGAGACCCAGTACTTC
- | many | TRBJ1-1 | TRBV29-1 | CSSVGSNTEAFF | TGCAGCTCGGTGGGGTCGAACACTGAAGCTTTCTTT
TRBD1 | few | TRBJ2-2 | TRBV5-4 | CASKRQGETGELFF | TGTGCCAGCAAGAGACAGGGGGAAACCGGGGAGCTGTTTTTT
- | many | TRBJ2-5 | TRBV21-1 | CASKRSKAGRQETQYF | TGTGCCAGCAAGAGGTCGAAAGCGGGTCGACAAGAGACCCAGTACTTC
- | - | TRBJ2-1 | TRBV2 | CASLRDPYNEQFF | TGTGCCAGCCTTAGAGATCCTTACAATGAGCAGTTCTTC
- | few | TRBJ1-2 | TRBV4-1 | CASSQGNSEDLSYTF | TGCGCCAGCAGCCAAGGTAATTCGGAGGATTTGAGCTACACCTTC